This entry is about one TCR beta chain. This sample is part of a study of T cell repertoires in aging, cancer and after chemotherapy. The wider study: Clear clonal overlap appeared across healthy donor samples taken over several months to years.

Multiplex touch-down PCR with TRB-A/B primers amplified rearranged V-D-J TRB sequences. MiXCR, applied by TCRdb to the multiplex PCR reads, yields one record per CDR3 protein. The sample shows around 5,500 distinct CDR3 sequences, more than 25% of them seen only once. V lost 5 bases and J 1 base, leaving 17 bases between the germline ends. Germline values: CDR1 SGHTA, CDR2 FQGNSA. The CDR3 sequence is 16 residues long. Amplification of TCR beta used genomic DNA extracted from peripheral blood. The sample taken for sequencing was blood. This TCR came from a human donor in good health. This rearrangement joins TRBV7-2 to TRBJ2-5; D perhaps matches TRBD1 (6 bases). The CDR3 DNA reads TGTGCCAGCAGCCCCCGTCCGGGACACCTCCAAGAGACCCAGTACTTC. Translated: CASSPRPGHLQETQYF.